These 10 T cell receptor beta chains originate from one sample sequenced in a study of beta chain features in type 1 diabetes (dated by TCRdb to between 2017 and 2018). Libraries were made using the immunoSEQ multiplex PCR assay. The entire amount of isolated RNA was reverse transcribed using the High Capacity cDNA Reverse Transcription Kit, so the sequenced TCRB transcripts were expressed ones. The table was pulled from immuneACCESS by TCRdb, which kept in-frame rearrangements only. Such tables lose some clones; where checked, under half of the loss comes from unresolved V genes, and the rest has no known cause. The sample table lists about 410,000 clones, around 13% of them with a count of one. The ten largest clones add up to 0.03% to 0.04% of the sample. The sequenced sample consisted of naive CD4+ T cells from blood. The cell subset or site label on this specimen signifies: true naive CD4+ T cells. The receptors originated from a man aged 30 to 39 in good health.

On this clone itself: Different DNA sequences within this sample yield the same CDR3. The J gene is TRBJ2-3, the V gene TRBV30; D is undetermined. Trimming shortened V by 0 bases and J by 0 bases, and 7 bases separated the two germline ends. The CDR3 totals 14 residues. Germline loops: CDR1 GTSNPN, CDR2 SVGIG (reference sequence). The CDR3 loop is CAWSVRRSTDTQYF. CDR3 DNA sequence: TGTGCCTGGAGTGTACGACGGAGCACAGATACGCAGTATTTT.

The table lists this clone with a few counts. The chain links TRBV30 to TRBJ1-2; 8 bases are shared with TRBD1. From germline, CDR1 is GTSNPN and CDR2 SVGIG (reference sequence). CDR3 length equals 14 residues. V lost 8 bases, J lost 3 bases, and 11 bases stayed unmatched. The CDR3 coding sequence is TGTGCCCACACCCCCGACAGGGGAGACTATGGCTACACCTTC. This gives the protein CAHTPDRGDYGYTF.

This sequence joins TRBV29-1 and TRBJ2-5, with D uncertain. CDR3 length: 11 residues. Looked up from germline, CDR1 is SQVTM and CDR2 is ANQGSEA. The germline V and J ends were trimmed by 6 bases and 5 bases, with 10 bases remaining between them. The CDR3 region is CSVTGRETQYF. CDR3 nucleotide sequence: TGCAGCGTCACTGGGCGGGAGACCCAGTACTTC.

In its sample, this clone was seen a few times. The V call is TRBV7-9, the J call TRBJ2-7, with 7 bases matching TRBD1. V was clipped by 2 bases and J by 4 bases; unmatched bases: 17. CDR3 length: 18 residues. CDR1 and CDR2 (germline): SEHNR, FQNEAQ (reference sequence). The CDR3 is CASSLMVPSSGGRYEQYF. In DNA, the CDR3 is TGTGCCAGCAGCTTAATGGTCCCCTCGTCAGGGGGAAGATACGAGCAGTACTTC.

The CDR3 spells CASSQVPTSSYNEQFF. The CDR3 DNA is TGCGCCAGCAGCCAAGTCCCTACTAGCTCCTACAATGAGCAGTTCTTC. The rearrangement joins TRBV4-1 to TRBJ2-1; tentatively, D is TRBD2 (5 bases). V was cut by 1 base and J by 0 bases, with 10 bases left in between. This CDR3 spans 16 amino acids. Looked up from germline, CDR1 is MGHRA and CDR2 is YSYEKL.

This clone was recorded a few times. This sequence joins TRBV9 and TRBJ2-5; TRBD1 is a possible D gene (6 bases). V lost 0 bases and J 5 bases, leaving 11 bases between the germline ends. In germline, CDR1 is SGDLS, CDR2 YYNGEE. This CDR3 has 14 amino acids. In DNA form, the CDR3 reads TGTGCCAGCAGCGTAGGGAACAGGGAGGAGACCCAGTACTTC. This gives the protein CASSVGNREETQYF.

About this clone: Other DNA sequences in the sample encode the same CDR3. V and J are TRBV5-1 and TRBJ2-5; TRBD2 might be the D (6 bases). V was cut by 0 bases and J by 1 base, with 7 bases left in between. This CDR3 contains 14 residues. Germline values: CDR1 SGHRS, CDR2 YFSETQ. CDR3 sequence: CASSLAGAQETQYF. The CDR3 coding sequence is TGCGCCAGCAGCTTGGCGGGAGCCCAAGAGACCCAGTACTTC.

The chain carries TRBV7-2 and TRBJ1-1; 8 bases fit TRBD1. The CDR3 is 15 residues long. The V gene's germline CDR1 is SGHTA and CDR2 FQGNSA. The ends lost 5 bases at V and 3 bases at J; junction bases unmatched: 8. CDR3 protein: CASSDAGTGDTEAFF. The CDR3, as DNA: TGTGCCAGCAGCGACGCCGGGACAGGAGACACTGAAGCTTTCTTT.

The sample holds a few counts of this clone. The rearrangement uses TRBV10-3 and TRBJ2-5; D unresolved. Between the trimmed V and J ends, which lost 0 bases and 0 bases, there was a span of 11 bases. The CDR3 totals 16 residues. Germline CDR1 reads ENHRY; CDR2 reads SYGVKD. The CDR3 bases are TGTGCCATCAGTGAGTCTTCACCGAAGCACCAAGAGACCCAGTACTTC. Translating gives CAISESSPKHQETQYF.

The V and J genes are TRBV6-5 and TRBJ1-4; the D gene is possibly TRBD1 (5 bases). With 5 bases removed from V and 5 bases from J, the gap between germline ends came to 6 bases. The V gene's germline CDR1 is MNHEY and CDR2 SVGAGI. The CDR3 consists of 12 residues. The chain's CDR3 is CASSRDNEKLFF. Written as DNA, the CDR3 is TGTGCCAGCAGTCGGGACAATGAAAAACTGTTTTTT.